The entry below describes one T cell receptor (beta chain). The antigen is undetermined. The CDR3 end lies 3 residues beyond the end of the read and is filled in from the germline J gene. Clones were sequenced by immunoSEQ multiplex PCR, and TCRdb holds only the in-frame ones, with some missing. The listing records 1,500 to 2,000 clones. The sample originates from a study of TET2 disruption in CD19-targeted CAR T cells. Treatment reported: autologous CTL019 cells: CD19 CAR with 4-1BB and CD3 zeta domains. The CD19 CAR included TCR zeta plus 4-1BB costimulatory signaling. Leukapheresis of peripheral blood supplied the T cells used to manufacture CTL019. Germline V gene lookup returns CDR1 SGHVS and CDR2 FNYEAQ. The CDR3 loop spans 14 amino acids.

V and J are TRBV7-6 and TRBJ1-2; 7 bases are shared with TRBD1. The sequenced sample was CD8+ T cells sorted from cultured blood T cells, obtained for CD19 CAR T cell therapy. This TCR came from an older man with chronic lymphocytic leukemia. The CDR3 reads CASSPPDRAGEYTF. Incomplete CDR3 DNA: TGTGCCAGCAGCCCCCCCGACAGGGCGGGCGAA.